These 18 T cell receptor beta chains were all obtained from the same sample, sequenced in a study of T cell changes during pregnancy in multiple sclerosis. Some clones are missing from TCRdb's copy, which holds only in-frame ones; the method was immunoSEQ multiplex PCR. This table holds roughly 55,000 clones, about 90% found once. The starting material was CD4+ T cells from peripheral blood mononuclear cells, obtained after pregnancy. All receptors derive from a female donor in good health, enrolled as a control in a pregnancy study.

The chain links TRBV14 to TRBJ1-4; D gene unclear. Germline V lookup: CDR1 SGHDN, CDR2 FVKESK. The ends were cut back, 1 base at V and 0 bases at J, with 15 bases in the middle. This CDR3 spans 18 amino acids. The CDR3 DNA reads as TGTGCCAGCAGCCAAGCTCGAGCGGCCTCAGCAACTAATGAAAAACTGTTTTTT. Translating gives CASSQARAASATNEKLFF.

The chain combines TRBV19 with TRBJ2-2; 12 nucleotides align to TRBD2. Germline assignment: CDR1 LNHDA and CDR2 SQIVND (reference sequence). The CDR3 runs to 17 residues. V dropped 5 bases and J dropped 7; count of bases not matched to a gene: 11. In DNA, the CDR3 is TGTGCCAGTAGTCTATACCCTAGCGGGGGGGCAGGCGGGGAGCTGTTTTTT. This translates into CASSLYPSGGAGGELFF.

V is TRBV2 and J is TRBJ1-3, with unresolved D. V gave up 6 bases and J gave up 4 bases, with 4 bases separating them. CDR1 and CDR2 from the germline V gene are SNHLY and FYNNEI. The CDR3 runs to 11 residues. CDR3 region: CASSGGNTIYF. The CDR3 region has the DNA TGTGCCAGCAGCGGGGGAAACACCATATATTTT.

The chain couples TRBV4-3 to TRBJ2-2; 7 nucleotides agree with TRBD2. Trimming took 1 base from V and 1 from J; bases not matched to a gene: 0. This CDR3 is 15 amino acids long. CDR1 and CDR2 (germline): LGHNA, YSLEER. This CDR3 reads CASSQAGGNTGELFF. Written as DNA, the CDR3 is TGCGCCAGCAGCCAAGCGGGGGGGAACACCGGGGAGCTGTTTTTT.

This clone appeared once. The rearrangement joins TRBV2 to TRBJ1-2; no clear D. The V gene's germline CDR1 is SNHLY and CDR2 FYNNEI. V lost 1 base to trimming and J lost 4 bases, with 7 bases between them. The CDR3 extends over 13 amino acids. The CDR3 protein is CASSEGLGYGYTF. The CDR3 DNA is TGTGCCAGCAGTGAAGGGCTAGGCTATGGCTACACCTTC. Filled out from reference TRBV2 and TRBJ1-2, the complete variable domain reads EPEVTQTPSHQVTQMGQEVILRCVPISNHLYFYWYRQILGQKVEFLVSFYNNEISEKSEIFDDQFSVERPDGSNFTLKIRSTKLEDSAMYFCASSEGLGYGYTFGSGTRLTVV.

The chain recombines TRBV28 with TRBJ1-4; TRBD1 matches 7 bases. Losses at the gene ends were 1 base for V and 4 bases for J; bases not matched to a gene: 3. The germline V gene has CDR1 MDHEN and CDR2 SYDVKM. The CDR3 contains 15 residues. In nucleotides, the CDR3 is TGTGCCAGCAGTTTATCTCCAGGGGGTAATGAAAAACTGTTTTTT. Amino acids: CASSLSPGGNEKLFF.

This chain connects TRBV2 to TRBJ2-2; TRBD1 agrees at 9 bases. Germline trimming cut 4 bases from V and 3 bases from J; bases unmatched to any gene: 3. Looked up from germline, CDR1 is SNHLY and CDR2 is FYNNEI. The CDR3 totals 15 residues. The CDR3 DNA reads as TGTGCCAGCAGTGGGGACAGGGTGTACACCGGGGAGCTGTTTTTT. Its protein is CASSGDRVYTGELFF. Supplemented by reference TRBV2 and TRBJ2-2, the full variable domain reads EPEVTQTPSHQVTQMGQEVILRCVPISNHLYFYWYRQILGQKVEFLVSFYNNEISEKSEIFDDQFSVERPDGSNFTLKIRSTKLEDSAMYFCASSGDRVYTGELFFGEGSRLTVL.

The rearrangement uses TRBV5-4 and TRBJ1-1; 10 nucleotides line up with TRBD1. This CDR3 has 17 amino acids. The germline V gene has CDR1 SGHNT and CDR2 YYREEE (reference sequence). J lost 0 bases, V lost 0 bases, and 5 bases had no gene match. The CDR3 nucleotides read TGTGCCAGCAGCTTGGGCCGGGACAGGGGTATGAACACTGAAGCTTTCTTT. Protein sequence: CASSLGRDRGMNTEAFF.

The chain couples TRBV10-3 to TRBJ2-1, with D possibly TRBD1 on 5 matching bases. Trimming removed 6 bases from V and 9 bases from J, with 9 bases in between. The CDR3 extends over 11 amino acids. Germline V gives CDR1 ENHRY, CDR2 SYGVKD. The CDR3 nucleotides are TGTGCCATCAGCCAGGGCGGTGAGCAGTTCTTC. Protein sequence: CAISQGGEQFF.

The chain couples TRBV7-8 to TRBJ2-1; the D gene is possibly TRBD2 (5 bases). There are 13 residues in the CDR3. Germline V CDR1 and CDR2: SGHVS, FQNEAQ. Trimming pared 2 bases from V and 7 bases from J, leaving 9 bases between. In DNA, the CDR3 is TGTGCCAGCAGCTTAACTAGTGTGAATGAGCAGTTCTTC. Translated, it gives CASSLTSVNEQFF. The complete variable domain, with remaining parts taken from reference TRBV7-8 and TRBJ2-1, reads GAGVSQSPRYKVAKRGQDVALRCDPISGHVSLFWYQQALGQGPEFLTYFQNEAQLDKSGLPSDRFFAERPEGSVSTLKIQRTQQEDSAVYLCASSLTSVNEQFFGPGTRLTVL.

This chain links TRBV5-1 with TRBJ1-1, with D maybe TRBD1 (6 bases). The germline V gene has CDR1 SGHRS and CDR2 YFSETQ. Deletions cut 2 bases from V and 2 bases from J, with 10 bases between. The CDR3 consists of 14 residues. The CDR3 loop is CASSLEGGNTEAFF. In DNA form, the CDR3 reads TGCGCCAGCAGCTTAGAAGGGGGTAACACTGAAGCTTTCTTT.

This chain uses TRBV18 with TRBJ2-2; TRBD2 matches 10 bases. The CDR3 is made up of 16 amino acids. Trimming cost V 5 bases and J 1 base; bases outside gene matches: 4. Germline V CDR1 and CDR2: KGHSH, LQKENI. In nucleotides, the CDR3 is TGTGCCAGCTCAGCCTCTAGCGGGGGGAACACCGGGGAGCTGTTTTTT. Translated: CASSASSGGNTGELFF.

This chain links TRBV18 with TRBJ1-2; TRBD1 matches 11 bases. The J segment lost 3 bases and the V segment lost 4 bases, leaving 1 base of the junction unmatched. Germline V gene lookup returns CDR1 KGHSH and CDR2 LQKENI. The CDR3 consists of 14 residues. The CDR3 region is CASSRDRGDYGYTF. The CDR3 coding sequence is TGTGCCAGCTCACGGGACAGGGGGGACTATGGCTACACCTTC.

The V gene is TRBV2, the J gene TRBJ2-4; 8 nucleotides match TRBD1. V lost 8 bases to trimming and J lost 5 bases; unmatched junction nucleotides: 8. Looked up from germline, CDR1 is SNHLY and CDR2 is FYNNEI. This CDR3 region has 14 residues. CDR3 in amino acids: CASSVDRGQNIQYF. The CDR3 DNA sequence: TGTGCCAGCTCGGTAGACAGGGGACAAAACATTCAGTACTTC. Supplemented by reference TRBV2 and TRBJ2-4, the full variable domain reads EPEVTQTPSHQVTQMGQEVILRCVPISNHLYFYWYRQILGQKVEFLVSFYNNEISEKSEIFDDQFSVERPDGSNFTLKIRSTKLEDSAMYFCASSVDRGQNIQYFGAGTRLSVL.

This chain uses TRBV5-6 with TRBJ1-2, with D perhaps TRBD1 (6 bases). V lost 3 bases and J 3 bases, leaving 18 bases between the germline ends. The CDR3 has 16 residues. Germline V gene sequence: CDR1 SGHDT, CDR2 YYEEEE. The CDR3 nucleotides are TGTGCCAGCAGCTCTCTTAACAGGGAGCCGGACTATGGCTACACCTTC. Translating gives CASSSLNREPDYGYTF.

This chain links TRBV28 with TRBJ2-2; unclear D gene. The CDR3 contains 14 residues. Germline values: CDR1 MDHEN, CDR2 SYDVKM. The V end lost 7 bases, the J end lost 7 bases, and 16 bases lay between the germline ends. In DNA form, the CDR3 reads TGTGCCAGCAAGTTCAGGCAGGTGATCGGGGAGCTGTTTTTT. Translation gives CASKFRQVIGELFF.

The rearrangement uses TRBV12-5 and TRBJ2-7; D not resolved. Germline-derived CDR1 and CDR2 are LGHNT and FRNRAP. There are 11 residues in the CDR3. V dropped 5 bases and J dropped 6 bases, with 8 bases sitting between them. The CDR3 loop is CASGLNTEQYF. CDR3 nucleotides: TGTGCTAGTGGTCTGAACACCGAGCAGTACTTC.

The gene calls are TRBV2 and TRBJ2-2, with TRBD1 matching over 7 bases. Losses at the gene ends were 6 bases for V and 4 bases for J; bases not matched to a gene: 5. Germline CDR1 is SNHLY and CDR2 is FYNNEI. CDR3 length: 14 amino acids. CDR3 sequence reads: CASRVTGFTGELFF. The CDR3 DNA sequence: TGTGCCAGCAGGGTGACAGGGTTCACCGGGGAGCTGTTTTTT.